The rows below give T cell receptor beta chains drawn from one sample of a study of blood T cell repertoires in COVID-19. Profiling relied on immunoSEQ multiplex PCR, and the TCRdb table lists in-frame clones only, not all of them. The top ten clones hold 2% to 2.5% of a sample with 250,000 to 300,000 clones, about 88% of them seen once. Source material: PBMCs or T cells enriched from blood (not recorded which). The receptors were sampled from a woman aged 60 to 75 in a cohort exposed to, infected with or recovered from COVID-19 (not recorded which). CDR3s include the opening cysteine and the closing phenylalanine or tryptophan.

v_call	j_call	cdr3_aa
TRBV10-3	TRBJ1-5	CATEPGFGNQPQHF
TRBV5-1	TRBJ2-7	CASRLAGGAVEQYF
TRBV5-6	TRBJ2-3	CASSFITGAITDTQYF
TRBV19	TRBJ2-7	CASSRQGNRDEQYF
TRBV7-2	TRBJ2-1	CASSLTRPGYNEQFF
TRBV20-1	TRBJ2-2	CSASQIARAGELFF
TRBV6-5	TRBJ1-2	CATSETQNYGYTF
TRBV18	TRBJ2-5	CASSSGLAGGQETQYF
TRBV3-1/TRBV3-2	TRBJ2-5	CASSQGWTGLQETQYF
TRBV5-1	TRBJ2-1	CASSGVAGGNEQFF
TRBV28	TRBJ1-3	CASSLAGPKGSGNTIYF
TRBV30	TRBJ2-3	CAWSPGTGNPDTQYF
TRBV19	TRBJ1-5	CASSIEGGGRQPQHF
TRBV6-5	TRBJ2-5	CASGRRETQYF
TRBV5-6	TRBJ1-5	CASSLEGQGVSNQPQHF
TRBV5-1	TRBJ2-5	CASSLGTRRGQETQYF
TRBV5-1	TRBJ2-2	CASSLARTGLTGELFF
TRBV5-1	TRBJ2-3	CASSLGTAKGDTQYF
TRBV27	TRBJ2-5	CASSLSAWTGGQETQYF
TRBV7-9	TRBJ1-4	CASSLGQSFEKLFF
TRBV19	TRBJ2-5	CASQGDRGWQETQYF
TRBV9	TRBJ2-1	CASSVGSGSINEQFF
TRBV6-5	TRBJ1-1	CASSTGGVWTEAFF
TRBV5-1	TRBJ2-5	CASAFGRTSGQETQYF
TRBV3-1/TRBV3-2	TRBJ1-6	CASSQASTGINSPLHF